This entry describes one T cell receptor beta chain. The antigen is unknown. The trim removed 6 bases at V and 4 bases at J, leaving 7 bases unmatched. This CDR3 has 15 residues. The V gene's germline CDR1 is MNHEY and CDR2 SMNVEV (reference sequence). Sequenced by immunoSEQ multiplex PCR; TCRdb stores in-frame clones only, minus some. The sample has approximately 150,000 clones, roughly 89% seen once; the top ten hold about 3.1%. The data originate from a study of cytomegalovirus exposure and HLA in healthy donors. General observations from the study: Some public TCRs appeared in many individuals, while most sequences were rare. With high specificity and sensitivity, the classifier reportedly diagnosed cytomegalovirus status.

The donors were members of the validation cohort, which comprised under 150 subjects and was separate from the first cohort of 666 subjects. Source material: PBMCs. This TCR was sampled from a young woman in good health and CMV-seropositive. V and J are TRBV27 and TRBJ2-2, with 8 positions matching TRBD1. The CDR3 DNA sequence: TGTGCCAGCAGCCGGACAGGGCGCGGCACCGGGGAGCTGTTTTTT. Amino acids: CASSRTGRGTGELFF.